This T cell receptor beta chain appears in the sequencing data of a study of blood T cell repertoires in COVID-19. The repertoire was sequenced with immunoSEQ multiplex PCR; TCRdb's copy has only in-frame clones and lacks some. The repertoire holds some 300,000 clones, over 75% seen once, with 3.5% to 5% in the top ten. The CDR3 sequence is 16 residues long. Trimming left V 0 bases short and J 5 bases short, with 17 bases between. Germline V gives CDR1 SGDLS, CDR2 YYNGEE. This clone came up once. V and J are TRBV9 and TRBJ2-5; D perhaps matches TRBD2 (8 bases). Sequenced: PBMCs or T cells enriched from blood (not recorded which). The origin of this receptor is a man aged 25-45 years who had recovered from COVID-19. The CDR3 coding sequence is TGTGCCAGCAGCGTAGCCTTCGGGAGGGGGCTGGAGACCCAGTACTTC. This sequence encodes CASSVAFGRGLETQYF.